Listed below are T cell receptor beta chains from one sample, sequenced in a study of T cell changes during pregnancy in multiple sclerosis. Sequenced by immunoSEQ multiplex PCR; TCRdb stores in-frame clones only, minus some. The sample yields around 63,000 clones, 92% seen once. Source: peripheral blood, taken after pregnancy. These receptors came from a female donor with multiple sclerosis, enrolled in a pregnancy study. Both conserved end residues are part of each CDR3. A D gene is named only where the DNA matches it firmly. Clone size is not always given. Where it is, it says once, few, many or a class for expanded clones.

cdr3_length: 14; clone_size: few; d_call: NA; v_call: TRBV19; j_call: TRBJ1-2; cdr3_nt: TGTGCCAGTAGTACTGAGAGACAGATCTATGGCTACACCTTC; cdr3_aa: CASSTERQIYGYTF
cdr3_length: 17; clone_size: NA; d_call: TRBD2; v_call: TRBV4-1; j_call: TRBJ2-2; cdr3_nt: TGCGCCAGCAGCCCTAGACCGGGACTAGGTCTCGCCGGGGAGCTGTTTTTT; cdr3_aa: CASSPRPGLGLAGELFF
cdr3_length: 15; clone_size: NA; d_call: TRBD1; v_call: TRBV25-1; j_call: TRBJ2-5; cdr3_nt: TGTGCCAGCAGTGAAGGGACAGGGTATTGGGAGACCCAGTACTTC; cdr3_aa: CASSEGTGYWETQYF
cdr3_length: 12; clone_size: NA; d_call: NA; v_call: TRBV29-1; j_call: TRBJ1-2; cdr3_nt: TGCAGCGTTGACAGGGGCCGGGGAGGCTACACCTTC; cdr3_aa: CSVDRGRGGYTF
cdr3_length: 11; clone_size: NA; d_call: TRBD2; v_call: TRBV10-2; j_call: TRBJ2-1; cdr3_nt: TGCGCCACGGGGGGGGGCGGTGAGCAGTTCTTC; cdr3_aa: CATGGGGEQFF
cdr3_length: 14; clone_size: NA; d_call: NA; v_call: TRBV25-1; j_call: TRBJ2-4; cdr3_nt: TGTGCCAGCAGTGATCAGGGTGGCAAAAACATTCAGTACTTC; cdr3_aa: CASSDQGGKNIQYF
cdr3_length: 14; clone_size: NA; d_call: NA; v_call: TRBV4-1; j_call: TRBJ1-2; cdr3_nt: TGCGCCAGCAGCCAAGATGAGCGGTCCTATGGCTACACCTTC; cdr3_aa: CASSQDERSYGYTF
cdr3_length: 13; clone_size: NA; d_call: NA; v_call: TRBV5-1; j_call: TRBJ1-2; cdr3_nt: TGCGCCAGCAGCTTGCAGGGATTCCATGGCTACACCTTC; cdr3_aa: CASSLQGFHGYTF
cdr3_length: 15; clone_size: NA; d_call: NA; v_call: TRBV9; j_call: TRBJ2-3; cdr3_nt: TGTGCCAGCAGCGTAGAGGGGGTCCCCACAGATACGCAGTATTTT; cdr3_aa: CASSVEGVPTDTQYF
cdr3_length: 15; clone_size: NA; d_call: TRBD2; v_call: TRBV28; j_call: TRBJ2-5; cdr3_nt: TGTGCCAGCAGCCACCGACTAGCGGAACAAGAGACCCAGTACTTC; cdr3_aa: CASSHRLAEQETQYF
cdr3_length: 15; clone_size: NA; d_call: TRBD1; v_call: TRBV29-1; j_call: TRBJ1-1; cdr3_nt: TGCAGCGTTAGGACAGGGACTTCAATGAACACTGAAGCTTTCTTT; cdr3_aa: CSVRTGTSMNTEAFF
cdr3_length: 13; clone_size: NA; d_call: NA; v_call: TRBV19; j_call: TRBJ1-5; cdr3_nt: TGTGCCAGTAGCAGGGAGGGCAGGCAGCCCCAGCATTTT; cdr3_aa: CASSREGRQPQHF
cdr3_length: 16; clone_size: NA; d_call: TRBD2; v_call: TRBV27; j_call: TRBJ2-1; cdr3_nt: TGTGCCAGCAGTTTAGGGGGGAGGGCCGTCTACAATGAGCAGTTCTTC; cdr3_aa: CASSLGGRAVYNEQFF
cdr3_length: 16; clone_size: NA; d_call: NA; v_call: TRBV7-9; j_call: TRBJ1-3; cdr3_nt: TGTGCCAGCAGCAGAAGCTCAGGGGCTTCTGGAAACACCATATATTTT; cdr3_aa: CASSRSSGASGNTIYF
cdr3_length: 14; clone_size: NA; d_call: NA; v_call: TRBV2; j_call: TRBJ2-3; cdr3_nt: TGTGCCAGCAGGAGGGGGGAGGGGGCAGATACGCAGTATTTT; cdr3_aa: CASRRGEGADTQYF
cdr3_length: 15; clone_size: NA; d_call: TRBD2; v_call: TRBV9; j_call: TRBJ2-7; cdr3_nt: TGTGCCAGCAGCGTAGGGACTAGCGTTGCCTACGAGCAGTACTTC; cdr3_aa: CASSVGTSVAYEQYF
cdr3_length: 15; clone_size: NA; d_call: NA; v_call: TRBV18; j_call: TRBJ1-5; cdr3_nt: TGTGCCAGCTCTCACCGGAGGAGCCGCAATCAGCCCCAGCATTTT; cdr3_aa: CASSHRRSRNQPQHF
cdr3_length: 14; clone_size: NA; d_call: NA; v_call: TRBV19; j_call: TRBJ2-7; cdr3_nt: TGTGCCAGTAGTATAGTTGGGACAACGAACGAGCAGTACTTC; cdr3_aa: CASSIVGTTNEQYF
cdr3_length: 13; clone_size: NA; d_call: NA; v_call: TRBV7-2; j_call: TRBJ2-3; cdr3_nt: TGTGCCAGCAGCTTAGCAGCCACAGATACGCAGTATTTT; cdr3_aa: CASSLAATDTQYF
cdr3_length: 16; clone_size: few; d_call: NA; v_call: TRBV5-4; j_call: TRBJ1-3; cdr3_nt: TGTGCCAGCAGCTCGGGACTGACCCGCTCTGGAAACACCATATATTTT; cdr3_aa: CASSSGLTRSGNTIYF
cdr3_length: 14; clone_size: NA; d_call: TRBD1; v_call: TRBV12-5; j_call: TRBJ1-2; cdr3_nt: TGTGCTAGTGGTCTGAACCCGGGACAGTATGGCTACACCTTC; cdr3_aa: CASGLNPGQYGYTF
cdr3_length: 16; clone_size: NA; d_call: TRBD1; v_call: TRBV2; j_call: TRBJ1-2; cdr3_nt: TGTGCCAACGGGTGGACAGGGGCCGCAGCTAACTATGGCTACACCTTC; cdr3_aa: CANGWTGAAANYGYTF
cdr3_length: 17; clone_size: NA; d_call: TRBD1; v_call: TRBV11-1; j_call: TRBJ2-3; cdr3_nt: TGTGCCAGCAGCTTAGCGTGGCAGGGGGAGTCCACAGATACGCAGTATTTT; cdr3_aa: CASSLAWQGESTDTQYF
cdr3_length: 14; clone_size: NA; d_call: NA; v_call: TRBV7-6; j_call: TRBJ1-1; cdr3_nt: TGTGCCAGCAGCTTAGCACAGGGGAACACTGAAGCTTTCTTT; cdr3_aa: CASSLAQGNTEAFF
cdr3_length: 14; clone_size: NA; d_call: NA; v_call: TRBV6-5; j_call: TRBJ2-3; cdr3_nt: TGTGGCTGGAGGGTTACTAAATTCACAGATACGCAGTATTTT; cdr3_aa: CGWRVTKFTDTQYF
cdr3_length: 17; clone_size: NA; d_call: TRBD2; v_call: TRBV19; j_call: TRBJ2-2; cdr3_nt: TGTGCCAGTAGTATCCCGACTAGCGGGAGTTCGACCGGGGAGCTGTTTTTT; cdr3_aa: CASSIPTSGSSTGELFF
cdr3_length: 13; clone_size: NA; d_call: TRBD1; v_call: TRBV6-8; j_call: TRBJ2-7; cdr3_nt: TGTGCCAGCGGCCTGGGACAGGGAGACGAGCAGTACTTC; cdr3_aa: CASGLGQGDEQYF
cdr3_length: 14; clone_size: NA; d_call: NA; v_call: TRBV18; j_call: TRBJ1-1; cdr3_nt: TGTGCCAGCTCACCCGGGACTCAGAACACTGAAGCTTTCTTT; cdr3_aa: CASSPGTQNTEAFF
cdr3_length: 14; clone_size: few; d_call: NA; v_call: TRBV6-5; j_call: TRBJ1-2; cdr3_nt: TGTGCCAGCAGCTATCGTACGGGAGGCTATGGCTACACCTTC; cdr3_aa: CASSYRTGGYGYTF
cdr3_length: 15; clone_size: NA; d_call: TRBD1; v_call: TRBV4-1; j_call: TRBJ1-2; cdr3_nt: TGCGCCAGCAGCCAAGTTTCCGACAGGGGACGTGGCTACACCTTC; cdr3_aa: CASSQVSDRGRGYTF
cdr3_length: 16; clone_size: NA; d_call: TRBD1; v_call: TRBV7-2; j_call: TRBJ1-2; cdr3_nt: TGTGCCAGCAGCCCCCCGGGACAGGGGGATATTGGCGGCTACACCTTC; cdr3_aa: CASSPPGQGDIGGYTF